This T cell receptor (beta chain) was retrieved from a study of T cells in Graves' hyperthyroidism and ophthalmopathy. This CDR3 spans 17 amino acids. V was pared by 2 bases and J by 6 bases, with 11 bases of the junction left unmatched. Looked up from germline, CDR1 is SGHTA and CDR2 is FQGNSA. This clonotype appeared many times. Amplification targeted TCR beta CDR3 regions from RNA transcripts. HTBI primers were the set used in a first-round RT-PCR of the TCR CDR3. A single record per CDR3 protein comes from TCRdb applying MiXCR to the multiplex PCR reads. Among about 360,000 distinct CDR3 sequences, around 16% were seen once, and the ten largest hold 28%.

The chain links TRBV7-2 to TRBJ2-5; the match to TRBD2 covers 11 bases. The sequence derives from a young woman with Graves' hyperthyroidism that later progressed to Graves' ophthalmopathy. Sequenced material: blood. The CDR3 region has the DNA TGTGCCAGCAGCTTAAGTGGAACTAGCGGGAGTGTGAAGACCCAGTACTTC. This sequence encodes CASSLSGTSGSVKTQYF.